This T cell receptor (beta chain) comes out of a study of technical replicates of blood from four donors. Here immunoSEQ multiplex PCR was the method, and the copy in TCRdb shows in-frame clones only, minus some. The sample holds over 65,000 clones, 90% to 95% seen once. This TCR derives from a human donor in good health. Material: T cells isolated from PBMCs.

The CDR3 DNA follows: TGTGCCAGCAGCTTCGGGACAGGGTTCTACGAGCAGTACTTC. Protein product: CASSFGTGFYEQYF. V and J are TRBV7-6 and TRBJ2-7, with 9 positions matching TRBD1. The CDR3 spans 14 residues. The germline gives CDR1 SGHVS, CDR2 FNYEAQ. J lost 3 bases, V lost 3 bases, and 3 bases had no gene match.